The 20 T cell receptor beta chains below all came from one sample that was sequenced in a study of CD8 T cells in Susac syndrome. RNA amounts of about 0.5 to 1 ug underwent reverse transcription with random hexamers. TCRdb independently ran MiXCR on the immunoSEQ multiplex PCR reads; one entry per CDR3 protein. The sample lists about 430,000 distinct CDR3 sequences, more than 80% seen once, with about 0.12% in the top ten. Sequencing was done on a sample of CD8+ T cells from PBMCs. The origin of the receptors is a human donor with multiple sclerosis.

V and J are TRBV7-9 and TRBJ2-5; 8 bases are shared with TRBD2. The germline V gene encodes CDR1 SEHNR and CDR2 FQNEAQ (reference sequence). This CDR3 region has 15 residues. Unmatched junction bases numbered 8, after V lost 4 bases and J lost 4 bases. Here the CDR3 reads CASSSQAGVSETQYF. Here the CDR3 DNA reads TGTGCCAGCAGCTCACAAGCGGGAGTCTCAGAGACCCAGTACTTC.

The chain couples TRBV27 to TRBJ2-7; D gene uncertain. Trimming shortened V by 8 bases and J by 6 bases, and 14 bases separated the two germline ends. CDR1 MNHEY and CDR2 SMNVEV come from the germline V gene (reference sequence). The CDR3 has 12 amino acids. The CDR3 region has the DNA TGTGCCAGCGGCGCTCCAGGTGGCGAGCAGTACTTC. It specifies CASGAPGGEQYF.

V is TRBV7-6 and J is TRBJ2-7, with a weak D call TRBD1 (5 bases). Trimming cost V 5 bases and J 4 bases, with 18 bases left between them. The length of the CDR3 is 15 residues. Germline V lookup: CDR1 SGHVS, CDR2 FNYEAQ. DNA for the CDR3: TGTGCCAGCAGCCTATTTCAGGGCGAAACTTACGAGCAGTACTTC. Protein product: CASSLFQGETYEQYF.

Details on this clonotype: The junction departs from germline at one end; a sequencing error may be responsible. This chain connects TRBV19 to TRBJ1-1; D is ambiguous. Germline V gives CDR1 LNHDA, CDR2 SQIVND (reference sequence). This CDR3 contains 13 residues. CDR3 sequence reads: CATREMANTEASF. Written as DNA, the CDR3 is TGTGCCACCCGCGAGATGGCGAACACTGAAGCTTCCTTT.

This rearrangement joins TRBV19 to TRBJ1-2; maybe TRBD1 (6 bases). Deletions cut 7 bases from V and 8 bases from J, with 20 bases between. The germline gives CDR1 LNHDA, CDR2 SQIVND (reference sequence). This CDR3 is 14 amino acids long. CDR3 sequence: CASKEQGESWGYTF. DNA for the CDR3: TGTGCCAGTAAAGAACAGGGCGAGTCGTGGGGCTACACCTTC.

This clonotype was found a few times. CDR3 DNA: TGCGCCAGCAGCTTGGGGACAGGGGTGGGCACTGAAGCTTTCTTT. The encoded protein is CASSLGTGVGTEAFF. The chain combines TRBV5-1 with TRBJ1-1; the match to TRBD1 covers 9 bases. Germline CDR1 is SGHRS and CDR2 is YFSETQ. The CDR3 consists of 15 residues. Trimming removed 0 bases from V and 4 bases from J; junction bases left unmatched: 4.

J is TRBJ1-4 and V is TRBV5-1, with a possible D match to TRBD1 (6 bases). Trimming pared 3 bases from V and 5 bases from J, leaving 17 bases between. CDR1 and CDR2 (germline): SGHRS, YFSETQ. This CDR3 comprises 16 residues. The CDR3 DNA is TGCGCCAGCAGCTGGGGCACAGGGACCTTAAATGAAAAACTGTTTTTT. It specifies CASSWGTGTLNEKLFF.

This chain joins TRBV10-3 and TRBJ1-1; 9 bases are a match to TRBD1. Losses at the gene ends were 2 bases for V and 4 bases for J; bases not matched to a gene: 11. The length of the CDR3 is 17 residues. The germline V gene has CDR1 ENHRY and CDR2 SYGVKD. CDR3 sequence reads: CAISEAGTGTSFTEAFF. The CDR3 nucleotides read TGTGCCATCAGTGAGGCCGGGACAGGGACCTCGTTCACTGAAGCTTTCTTT.

The V gene is TRBV13, the J gene TRBJ2-2; D is perhaps TRBD1 or TRBD2 (6 bases each). In germline, CDR1 is PRHDT, CDR2 FYEKMQ (reference sequence). The CDR3 is 13 residues long. The V and J ends lost 7 bases and 4 bases respectively, with 10 bases between them. The CDR3 protein is CASNTGATGELFF. Here the CDR3 DNA reads TGTGCCAGCAATACGGGGGCCACCGGGGAGCTGTTTTTT.

This chain uses TRBV20-1 with TRBJ2-6, with D unclear. This CDR3 comprises 15 residues. CDR1 is DFQATT, CDR2 SNEGSKA, per germline (reference sequence). Trimming removed 0 bases at V and 1 base at J, with 7 bases between. The CDR3: CSARDLVSGANVLTF. The CDR3, as DNA: TGCAGTGCTAGAGATCTAGTATCTGGGGCCAACGTCCTGACTTTC.

The chain uses TRBV7-8 and TRBJ1-4, with D unclear. The ends were cut back, 3 bases at V and 3 bases at J, with 14 bases in the middle. Germline CDR1 reads SGHVS; CDR2 reads FQNEAQ. The CDR3 is 16 residues long. Written as DNA, the CDR3 is TGTGCCAGCAGCTTGAGTGGATGGAGGCCTAATGAAAAACTGTTTTTT. Its protein is CASSLSGWRPNEKLFF.

The chain links TRBV10-3 to TRBJ2-7; tentatively, D is TRBD2 (6 bases). The germline V and J ends were trimmed by 0 bases and 5 bases, with 8 bases remaining between them. The CDR3 runs 13 residues. The germline CDR1 and CDR2 sequences are ENHRY and SYGVKD. The CDR3 bases are TGTGCCATCAGTGAGTCGGCGGGGAACGAGCAGTACTTC. The encoded protein is CAISESAGNEQYF.

In this sample, this clonotype turned up once. CDR3 in amino acids: CSVEDLPLSGGYQETQYF. CDR3 bases: TGCAGCGTTGAAGATCTACCACTTAGCGGGGGGTACCAAGAGACCCAGTACTTC. V usage is TRBV29-1 and J usage is TRBJ2-5; 10 bases map to TRBD2. The V and J ends lost 0 bases and 0 bases, in that order; junction bases with no gene match: 10. In germline, CDR1 is SQVTM, CDR2 ANQGSEA. The CDR3 runs to 18 residues.

This rearrangement joins TRBV5-1 to TRBJ2-1; D may be TRBD1 or TRBD2 (5 bases each). There are 15 residues in the CDR3. Trimming took 6 bases from V and 5 from J, leaving 18 bases between them. Germline V gene lookup returns CDR1 SGHRS and CDR2 YFSETQ. The CDR3 loop is CASNPGGGENNEQFF. CDR3 sequence (DNA): TGCGCCAGCAACCCGGGTGGGGGAGAAAACAATGAGCAGTTCTTC.

The V and J genes are TRBV30 and TRBJ1-1; D uncertain. Trimming took off 5 bases at V and 8 bases at J, with 12 bases between the two ends. CDR3 length equals 11 residues. The germline CDR1 and CDR2 sequences are GTSNPN and SVGIG (reference sequence). The DNA for the CDR3 is TGTGCCTGGGGGGAGGTTACGGAAGCTTTCTTT. Amino acids: CAWGEVTEAFF.

The J gene is TRBJ2-2, the V gene TRBV27; TRBD1 matches 7 bases. Germline CDR1 and CDR2: MNHEY and SMNVEV (reference sequence). Trimming at V came to 0 bases and at J to 0 bases, leaving 13 bases not matched to a gene. This CDR3 comprises 20 residues. The CDR3 DNA sequence: TGTGCCAGCAGTTTATCGGGGGAGCGTTGGACAGGCGCGAACACCGGGGAGCTGTTTTTT. Amino acid sequence: CASSLSGERWTGANTGELFF.

The chain uses TRBV18 and TRBJ2-7; D assignment may be TRBD1 or TRBD2 (5 bases each). Trimming stripped 3 bases from V and 5 bases from J, with 14 bases between. Germline CDR1 is KGHSH and CDR2 is LQKENI. The CDR3 consists of 14 residues. The CDR3 spells CASSPGTEVNEQYF. The CDR3, as DNA: TGTGCCAGCTCACCCGGGACGGAGGTCAACGAGCAGTACTTC.

The chain has TRBV20-1 and TRBJ2-7, with 8 positions matching TRBD2. The CDR3 sequence is 13 residues long. Germline V gene lookup returns CDR1 DFQATT and CDR2 SNEGSKA (reference sequence). V lost 4 bases to trimming and J lost 0 bases; unmatched junction nucleotides: 2. The CDR3: CSAITSGSYEQYF. CDR3 nucleotide sequence: TGCAGTGCTATAACTAGCGGCTCCTACGAGCAGTACTTC.

The CDR3 here is CASSLSTGPGELFF. CDR3 in DNA: TGTGCCAGCAGTTTATCGACAGGGCCCGGGGAGCTGTTTTTT. The genes are TRBV27 and TRBJ2-2; TRBD1 matches 7 bases. With V trimmed by 0 bases and J by 6 bases, 1 base remained unmatched. This CDR3 contains 14 residues. Germline V gene lookup returns CDR1 MNHEY and CDR2 SMNVEV (reference sequence).

The V gene is TRBV18, the J gene TRBJ2-3; unclear D gene. The length of the CDR3 is 16 residues. Trimming shortened V by 0 bases and J by 0 bases, and 10 bases separated the two germline ends. Germline loops: CDR1 KGHSH, CDR2 LQKENI. CDR3 DNA: TGTGCCAGCTCACCACCGGTACCGTCTAGCACAGATACGCAGTATTTT. Its protein product is CASSPPVPSSTDTQYF. The entire variable domain, with the rest obtained from reference TRBV18 and TRBJ2-3, is as follows: NAGVMQNPRHLVRRRGQEARLRCSPMKGHSHVYWYRQLPEEGLKFMVYLQKENIIDESGMPKERFSAEFPKEGPSILRIQQVVRGDSAAYFCASSPPVPSSTDTQYFGPGTRLTVL.